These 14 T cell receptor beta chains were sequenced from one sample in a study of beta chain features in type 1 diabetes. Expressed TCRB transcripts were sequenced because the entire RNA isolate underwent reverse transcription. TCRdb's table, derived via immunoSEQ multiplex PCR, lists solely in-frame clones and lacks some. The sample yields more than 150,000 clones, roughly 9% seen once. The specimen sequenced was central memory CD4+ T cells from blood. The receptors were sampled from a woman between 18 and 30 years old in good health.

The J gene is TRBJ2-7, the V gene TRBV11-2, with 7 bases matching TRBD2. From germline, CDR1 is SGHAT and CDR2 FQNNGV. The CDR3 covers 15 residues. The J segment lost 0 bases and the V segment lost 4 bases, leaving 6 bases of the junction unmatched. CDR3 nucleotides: TGTGCCAGCAGCTCGTCTAGCGGTAGCTCCTACGAGCAGTACTTC. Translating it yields CASSSSSGSSYEQYF.

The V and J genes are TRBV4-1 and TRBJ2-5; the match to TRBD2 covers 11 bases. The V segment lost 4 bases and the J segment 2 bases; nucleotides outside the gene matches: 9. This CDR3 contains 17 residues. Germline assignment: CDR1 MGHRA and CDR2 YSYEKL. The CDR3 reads CASSPGKVAGGQETQYF. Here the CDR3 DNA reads TGCGCCAGCAGCCCCGGAAAAGTAGCGGGGGGGCAAGAGACCCAGTACTTC.

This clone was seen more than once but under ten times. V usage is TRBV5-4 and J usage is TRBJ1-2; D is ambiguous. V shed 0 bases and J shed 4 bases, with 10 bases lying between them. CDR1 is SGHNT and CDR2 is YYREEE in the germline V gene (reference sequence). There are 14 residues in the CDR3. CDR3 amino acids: CASSLVEGFYGYTF. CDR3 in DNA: TGTGCCAGCAGCTTGGTCGAGGGCTTCTATGGCTACACCTTC.

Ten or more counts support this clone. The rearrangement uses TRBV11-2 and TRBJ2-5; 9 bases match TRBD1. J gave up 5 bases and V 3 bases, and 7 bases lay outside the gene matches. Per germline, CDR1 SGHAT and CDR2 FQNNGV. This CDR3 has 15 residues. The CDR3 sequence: CASSLGTGRDETQYF. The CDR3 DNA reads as TGTGCCAGCAGCTTGGGGACAGGGAGGGACGAGACCCAGTACTTC.

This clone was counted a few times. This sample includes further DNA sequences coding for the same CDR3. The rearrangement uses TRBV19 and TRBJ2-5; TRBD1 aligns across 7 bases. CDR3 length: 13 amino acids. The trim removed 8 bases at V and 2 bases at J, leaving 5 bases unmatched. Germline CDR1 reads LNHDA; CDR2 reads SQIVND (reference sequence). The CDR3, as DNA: TGTGCCAGTTCGACAGGGCTGCAAGAGACCCAGTACTTC. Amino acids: CASSTGLQETQYF.

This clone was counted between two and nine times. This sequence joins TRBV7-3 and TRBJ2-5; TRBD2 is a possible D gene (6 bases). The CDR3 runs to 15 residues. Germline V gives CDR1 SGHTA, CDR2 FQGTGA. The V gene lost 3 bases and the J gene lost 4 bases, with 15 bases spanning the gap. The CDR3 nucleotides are TGTGCCAGCAGCTTGGGAGGAGCCGGGGGAGAGACCCAGTACTTC. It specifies CASSLGGAGGETQYF.

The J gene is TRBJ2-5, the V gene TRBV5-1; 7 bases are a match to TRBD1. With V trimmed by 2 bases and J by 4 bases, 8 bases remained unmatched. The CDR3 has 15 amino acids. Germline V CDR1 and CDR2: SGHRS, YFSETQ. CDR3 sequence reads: CASSFASGGRETQYF. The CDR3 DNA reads TGCGCCAGCAGCTTCGCATCAGGGGGAAGAGAGACCCAGTACTTC. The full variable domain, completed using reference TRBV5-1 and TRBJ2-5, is KAGVTQTPRYLIKTRGQQVTLSCSPISGHRSVSWYQQTPGQGLQFLFEYFSETQRNKGNFPGRFSGRQFSNSRSEMNVSTLELGDSALYLCASSFASGGRETQYFGPGTRLLVL.

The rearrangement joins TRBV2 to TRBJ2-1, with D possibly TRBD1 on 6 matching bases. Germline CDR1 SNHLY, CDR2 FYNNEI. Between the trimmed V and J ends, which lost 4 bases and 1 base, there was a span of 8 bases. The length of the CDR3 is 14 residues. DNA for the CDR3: TGTGCCAGCAGTGTGAGGGGGTCCTACAATGAGCAGTTCTTC. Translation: CASSVRGSYNEQFF.

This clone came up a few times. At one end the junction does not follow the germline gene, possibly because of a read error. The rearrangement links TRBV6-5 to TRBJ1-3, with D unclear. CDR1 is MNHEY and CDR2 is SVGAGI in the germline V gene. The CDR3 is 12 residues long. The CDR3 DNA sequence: TGTGCCAGCAGTTACGAGGCCCTCCGACGGGATTTT. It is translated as CASSYEALRRDF.

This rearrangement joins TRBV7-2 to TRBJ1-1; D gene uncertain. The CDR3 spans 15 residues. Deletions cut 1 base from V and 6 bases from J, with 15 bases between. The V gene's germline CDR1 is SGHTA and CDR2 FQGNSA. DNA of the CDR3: TGTGCCAGCAGCTTAGTTTCCACCCTCGACTCTGAAGCTTTCTTT. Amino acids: CASSLVSTLDSEAFF.

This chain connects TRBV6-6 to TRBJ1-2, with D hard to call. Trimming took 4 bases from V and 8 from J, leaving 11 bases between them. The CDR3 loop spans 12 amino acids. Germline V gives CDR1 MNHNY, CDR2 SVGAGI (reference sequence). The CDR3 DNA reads TGTGCCAGCAGTTCCCTAGTTGAGGGCTACACCTTC. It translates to CASSSLVEGYTF.

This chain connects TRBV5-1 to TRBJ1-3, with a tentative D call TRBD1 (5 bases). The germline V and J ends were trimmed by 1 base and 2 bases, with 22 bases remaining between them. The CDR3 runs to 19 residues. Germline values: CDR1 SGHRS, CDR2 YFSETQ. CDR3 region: CASSLRPVGGTDAGNTIYF. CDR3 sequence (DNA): TGCGCCAGCAGCTTGCGCCCGGTGGGGGGGACCGACGCTGGAAACACCATATATTTT. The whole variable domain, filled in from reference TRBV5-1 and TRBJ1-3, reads KAGVTQTPRYLIKTRGQQVTLSCSPISGHRSVSWYQQTPGQGLQFLFEYFSETQRNKGNFPGRFSGRQFSNSRSEMNVSTLELGDSALYLCASSLRPVGGTDAGNTIYFGEGSWLTVV.

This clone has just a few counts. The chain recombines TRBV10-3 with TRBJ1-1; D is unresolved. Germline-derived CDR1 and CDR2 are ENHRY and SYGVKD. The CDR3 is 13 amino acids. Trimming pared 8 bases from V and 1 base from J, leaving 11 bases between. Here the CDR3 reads CAISFRQNTEAFF. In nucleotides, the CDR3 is TGTGCCATCTCCTTCCGACAGAACACTGAAGCTTTCTTT.

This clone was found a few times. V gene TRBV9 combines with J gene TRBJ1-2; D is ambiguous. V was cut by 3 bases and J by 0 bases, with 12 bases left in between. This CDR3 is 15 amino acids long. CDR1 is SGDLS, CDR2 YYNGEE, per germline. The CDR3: CASSETEHPNYGYTF. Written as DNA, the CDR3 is TGTGCCAGCAGCGAAACAGAGCACCCTAACTATGGCTACACCTTC.